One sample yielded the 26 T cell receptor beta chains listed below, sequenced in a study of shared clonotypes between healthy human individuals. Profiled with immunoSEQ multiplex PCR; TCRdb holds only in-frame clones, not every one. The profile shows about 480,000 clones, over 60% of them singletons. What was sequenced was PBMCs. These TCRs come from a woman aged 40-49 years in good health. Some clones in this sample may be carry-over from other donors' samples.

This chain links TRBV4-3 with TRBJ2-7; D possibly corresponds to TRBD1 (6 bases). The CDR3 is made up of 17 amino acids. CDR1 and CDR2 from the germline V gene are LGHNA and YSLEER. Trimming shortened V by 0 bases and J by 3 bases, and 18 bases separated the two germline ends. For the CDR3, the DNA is TGCGCCAGCAGCCAAGAAGCGACACCTGACAGGCACTACGAGCAGTACTTC. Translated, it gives CASSQEATPDRHYEQYF.

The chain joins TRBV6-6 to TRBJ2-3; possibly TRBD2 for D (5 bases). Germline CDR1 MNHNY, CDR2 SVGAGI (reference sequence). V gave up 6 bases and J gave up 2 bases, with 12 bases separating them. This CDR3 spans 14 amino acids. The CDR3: CASRWSRDTDTQYF. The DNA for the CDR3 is TGTGCCAGCAGGTGGAGTCGGGACACAGATACGCAGTATTTT.

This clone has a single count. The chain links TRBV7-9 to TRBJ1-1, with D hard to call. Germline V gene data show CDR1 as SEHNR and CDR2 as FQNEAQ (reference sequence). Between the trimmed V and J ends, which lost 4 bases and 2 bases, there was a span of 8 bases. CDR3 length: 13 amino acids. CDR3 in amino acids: CASSWQENTEAFF. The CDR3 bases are TGTGCCAGCAGCTGGCAAGAAAACACTGAAGCTTTCTTT. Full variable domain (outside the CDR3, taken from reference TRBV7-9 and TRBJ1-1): DTGVSQNPRHKITKRGQNVTFRCDPISEHNRLYWYRQTLGQGPEFLTYFQNEAQLEKSRLLSDRFSAERPKGSFSTLEIQRTEQGDSAMYLCASSWQENTEAFFGQGTRLTVV.

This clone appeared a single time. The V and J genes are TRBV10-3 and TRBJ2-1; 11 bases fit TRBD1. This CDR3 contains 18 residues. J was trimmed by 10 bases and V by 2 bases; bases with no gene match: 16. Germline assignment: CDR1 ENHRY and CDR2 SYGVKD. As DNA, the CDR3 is TGTGCCATCAGTGAGACCCGGGACAGGGGGTTCCCACTTGAGGAGCAGTTCTTC. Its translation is CAISETRDRGFPLEEQFF.

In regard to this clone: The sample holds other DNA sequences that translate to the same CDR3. The CDR3 coding sequence is TGTGCCAGCAGCTTGGGGGGGGGCGAGCAGTACTTC. Its protein is CASSLGGGEQYF. V is TRBV5-4 and J is TRBJ2-7, with 7 nucleotides matching TRBD2. V lost 0 bases and J lost 6; bases outside the gene matches: 0. Germline V gene data show CDR1 as SGHNT and CDR2 as YYREEE (reference sequence). The CDR3 totals 12 residues.

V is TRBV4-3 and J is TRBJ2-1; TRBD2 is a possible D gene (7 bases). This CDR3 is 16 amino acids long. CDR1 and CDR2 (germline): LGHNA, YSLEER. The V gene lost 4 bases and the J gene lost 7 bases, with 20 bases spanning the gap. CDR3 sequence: CASSPRAGEGGNEQFF. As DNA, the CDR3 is TGCGCCAGCAGCCCAAGGGCGGGCGAGGGGGGGAATGAGCAGTTCTTC.

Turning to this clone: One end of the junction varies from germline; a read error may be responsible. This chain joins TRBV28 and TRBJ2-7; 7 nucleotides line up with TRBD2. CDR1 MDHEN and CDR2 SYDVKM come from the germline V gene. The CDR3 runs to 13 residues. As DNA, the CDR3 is TGTACCAGCGGGATAGGGGTGGCCTACGAGCAGTACTTC. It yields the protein CTSGIGVAYEQYF.

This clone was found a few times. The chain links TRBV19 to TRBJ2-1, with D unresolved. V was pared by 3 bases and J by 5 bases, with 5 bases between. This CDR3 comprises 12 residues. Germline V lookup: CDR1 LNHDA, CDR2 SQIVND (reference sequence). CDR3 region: CASSIRDNEQFF. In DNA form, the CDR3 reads TGTGCCAGTAGTATCCGGGACAATGAGCAGTTCTTC.

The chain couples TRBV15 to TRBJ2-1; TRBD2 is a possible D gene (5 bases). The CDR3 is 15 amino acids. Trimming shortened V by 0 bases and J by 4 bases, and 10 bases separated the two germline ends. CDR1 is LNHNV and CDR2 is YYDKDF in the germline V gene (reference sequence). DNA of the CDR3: TGTGCCACCAGCAGAGAGGGCGGGCCGTACAATGAGCAGTTCTTC. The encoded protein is CATSREGGPYNEQFF.

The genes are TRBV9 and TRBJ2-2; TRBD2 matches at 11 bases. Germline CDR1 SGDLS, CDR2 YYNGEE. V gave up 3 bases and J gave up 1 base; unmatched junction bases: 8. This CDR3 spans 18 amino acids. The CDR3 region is CASSDRRGTSGNTGELFF. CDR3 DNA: TGTGCCAGCAGCGACCGAAGAGGGACTAGCGGGAACACCGGGGAGCTGTTTTTT.

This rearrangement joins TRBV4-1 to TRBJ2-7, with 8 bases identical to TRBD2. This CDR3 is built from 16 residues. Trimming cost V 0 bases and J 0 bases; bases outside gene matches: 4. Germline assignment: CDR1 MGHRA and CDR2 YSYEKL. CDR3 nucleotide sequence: TGCGCCAGCAGCCAAGACGGGAGGGGGGGCTCCTACGAGCAGTACTTC. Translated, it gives CASSQDGRGGSYEQYF.

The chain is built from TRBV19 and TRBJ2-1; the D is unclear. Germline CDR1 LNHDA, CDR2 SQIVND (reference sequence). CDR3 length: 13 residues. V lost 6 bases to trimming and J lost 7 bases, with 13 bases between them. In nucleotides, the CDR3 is TGTGCCAGTAGCATCGCCAGGAAAAATGAGCAGTTCTTC. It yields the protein CASSIARKNEQFF.

The CDR3 region has the DNA TGTGCCAGCAGCTTAGCTCAGGGGGCGAACACCGGGGAGCTGTTTTTT. Translated: CASSLAQGANTGELFF. The rearrangement links TRBV11-2 to TRBJ2-2, with TRBD1 matching 7 bases. The CDR3 is 16 amino acids. From germline, CDR1 is SGHAT and CDR2 FQNNGV. The ends lost 1 base at V and 0 bases at J; junction bases unmatched: 2.

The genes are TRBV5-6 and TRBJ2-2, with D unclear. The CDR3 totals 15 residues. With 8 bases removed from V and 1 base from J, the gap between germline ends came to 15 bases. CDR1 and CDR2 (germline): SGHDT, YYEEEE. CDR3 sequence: CASNLLTGNTGELFF. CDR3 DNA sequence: TGTGCCAGTAATCTGCTCACTGGGAACACCGGGGAGCTGTTTTTT.

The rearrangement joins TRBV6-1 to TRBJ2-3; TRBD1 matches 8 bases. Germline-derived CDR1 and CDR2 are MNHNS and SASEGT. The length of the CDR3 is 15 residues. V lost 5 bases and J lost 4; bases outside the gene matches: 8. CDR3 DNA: TGTGCCAGCAGTAACAGGGGGTGGGAGCCAGATACGCAGTATTTT. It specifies CASSNRGWEPDTQYF.

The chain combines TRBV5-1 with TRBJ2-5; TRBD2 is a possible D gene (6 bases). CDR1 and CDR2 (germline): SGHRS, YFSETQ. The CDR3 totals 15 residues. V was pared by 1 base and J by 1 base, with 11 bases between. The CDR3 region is CASSLRRGSQETQYF. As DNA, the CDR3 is TGCGCCAGCAGCTTGCGGCGGGGATCCCAAGAGACCCAGTACTTC.

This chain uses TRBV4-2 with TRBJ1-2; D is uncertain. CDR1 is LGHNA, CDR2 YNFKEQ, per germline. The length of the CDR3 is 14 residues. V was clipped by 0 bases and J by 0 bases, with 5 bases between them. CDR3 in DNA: TGTGCCAGCAGCCAAGATCGCGCTAACTATGGCTACACCTTC. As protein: CASSQDRANYGYTF.

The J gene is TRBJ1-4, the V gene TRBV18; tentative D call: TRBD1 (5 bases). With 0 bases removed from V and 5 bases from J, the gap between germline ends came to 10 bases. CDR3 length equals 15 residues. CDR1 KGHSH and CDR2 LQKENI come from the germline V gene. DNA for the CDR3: TGTGCCAGCTCACCACCCCCCGGGGGGAATGAAAAACTGTTTTTT. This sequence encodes CASSPPPGGNEKLFF.

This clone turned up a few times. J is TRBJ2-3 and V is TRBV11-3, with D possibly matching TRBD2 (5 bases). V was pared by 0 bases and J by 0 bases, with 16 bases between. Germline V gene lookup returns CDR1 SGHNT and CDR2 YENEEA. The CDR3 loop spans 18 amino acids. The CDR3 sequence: CASSLDPSGVCSTDTQYF. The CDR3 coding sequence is TGTGCCAGCAGCTTAGATCCGTCCGGGGTTTGTAGCACAGATACGCAGTATTTT.

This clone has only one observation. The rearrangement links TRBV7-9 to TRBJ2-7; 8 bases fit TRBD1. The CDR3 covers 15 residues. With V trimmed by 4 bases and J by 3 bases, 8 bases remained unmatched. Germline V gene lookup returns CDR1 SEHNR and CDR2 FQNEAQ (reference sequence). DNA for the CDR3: TGTGCCAGCAGCTCTCGGGACAGGATGAACTACGAGCAGTACTTC. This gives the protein CASSSRDRMNYEQYF.

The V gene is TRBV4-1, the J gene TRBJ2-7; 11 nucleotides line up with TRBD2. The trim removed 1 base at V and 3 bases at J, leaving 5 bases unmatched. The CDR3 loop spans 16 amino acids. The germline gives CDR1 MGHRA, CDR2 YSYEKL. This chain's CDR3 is CASSQGVSGRVYEQYF. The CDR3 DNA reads TGCGCCAGCAGCCAAGGAGTTAGCGGGAGGGTCTACGAGCAGTACTTC.

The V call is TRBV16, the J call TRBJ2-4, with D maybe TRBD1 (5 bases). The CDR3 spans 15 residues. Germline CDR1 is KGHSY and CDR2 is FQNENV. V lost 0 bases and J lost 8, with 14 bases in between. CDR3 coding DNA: TGTGCCAGCAGCCAATCCAGAGCAGGGCTGGACATTCAGTACTTC. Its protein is CASSQSRAGLDIQYF.

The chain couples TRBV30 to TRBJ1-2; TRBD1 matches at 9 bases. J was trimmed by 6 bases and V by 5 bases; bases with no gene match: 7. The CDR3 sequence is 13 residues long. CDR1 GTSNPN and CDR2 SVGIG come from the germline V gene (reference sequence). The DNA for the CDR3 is TGTGCCTGGGGGATCGGGACAGGGAATGGCTACACCTTC. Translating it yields CAWGIGTGNGYTF.

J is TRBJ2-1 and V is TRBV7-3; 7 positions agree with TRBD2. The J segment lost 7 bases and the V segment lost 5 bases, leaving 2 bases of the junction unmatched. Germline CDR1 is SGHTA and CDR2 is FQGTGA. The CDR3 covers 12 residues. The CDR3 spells CASSPSGNEQFF. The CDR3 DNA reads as TGTGCCAGCAGCCCTAGCGGTAATGAGCAGTTCTTC.

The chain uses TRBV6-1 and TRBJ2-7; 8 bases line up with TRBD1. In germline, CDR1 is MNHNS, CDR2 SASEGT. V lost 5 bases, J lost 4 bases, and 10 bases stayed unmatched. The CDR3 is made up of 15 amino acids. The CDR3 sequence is CASSFGQGPGYEQYF. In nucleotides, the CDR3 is TGTGCCAGCAGTTTTGGACAGGGACCGGGATACGAGCAGTACTTC.

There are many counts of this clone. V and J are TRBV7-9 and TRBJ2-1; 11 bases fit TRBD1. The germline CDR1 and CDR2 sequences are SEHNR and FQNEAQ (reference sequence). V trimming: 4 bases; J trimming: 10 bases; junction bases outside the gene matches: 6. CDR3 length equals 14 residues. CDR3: CASSSGQGVREQFF. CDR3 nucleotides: TGTGCCAGCAGCTCGGGACAGGGGGTGAGAGAGCAGTTCTTC.